Below are 18 T cell receptor beta chains sequenced from a single sample in a study of blood T cell repertoires in COVID-19. TCRdb's copy holds only in-frame clones and misses some; the assay was immunoSEQ multiplex PCR. This sample yields 120,000 or so clones, of which more than 65% are seen a single time; approximately 2.1% belongs to the top ten. Material for sequencing was peripheral blood. These receptors were collected from a woman aged 70 to 79 with acute or convalescent COVID-19.

The gene calls are TRBV2 and TRBJ2-2; a possible D gene is TRBD1 (5 bases). Trimming stripped 8 bases from V and 5 bases from J, with 12 bases between. Germline CDR1 SNHLY, CDR2 FYNNEI. CDR3 length: 13 residues. The CDR3 DNA reads TGTGCCAGCGGCAGGGTGGTGACCGGGGAGCTGTTTTTT. Translation gives CASGRVVTGELFF.

The chain employs TRBV4-1 and TRBJ2-2; tentatively, D is TRBD1 (7 bases). Trimming took off 4 bases at V and 7 bases at J, with 13 bases between the two ends. CDR1 is MGHRA and CDR2 is YSYEKL in the germline V gene. CDR3 size: 14 residues. The CDR3 region has the DNA TGCGCCAGCAGCCCCCCAGGGGGGATCGGGGAGCTGTTTTTT. Protein sequence: CASSPPGGIGELFF.

This clone was picked up a small number of times. This sequence joins TRBV6-6 and TRBJ2-7; 9 bases map to TRBD1. This CDR3 is 14 amino acids long. V gave up 8 bases and J gave up 2 bases; unmatched junction bases: 7. Germline assignment: CDR1 MNHNY and CDR2 SVGAGI (reference sequence). The CDR3 sequence is CASVAGTGTYEQYF. The CDR3 nucleotides read TGTGCCAGCGTTGCCGGGACAGGGACCTACGAGCAGTACTTC.

The chain links TRBV5-1 to TRBJ1-1, with D tentatively TRBD1 (6 bases). Trimming took off 0 bases at V and 4 bases at J, with 22 bases between the two ends. The CDR3 runs to 18 residues. Germline V gene data show CDR1 as SGHRS and CDR2 as YFSETQ. CDR3 loop: CASSLAVTGRGLSTEAFF. The DNA of the CDR3 is TGCGCCAGCAGCTTGGCGGTTACAGGGCGAGGGTTAAGCACTGAAGCTTTCTTT.

This clone was detected a few times. The rearrangement links TRBV9 to TRBJ2-7; 7 bases match TRBD1. The CDR3 runs to 15 residues. Germline CDR1 reads SGDLS; CDR2 reads YYNGEE. V trimming: 0 bases; J trimming: 2 bases; junction bases outside the gene matches: 5. The CDR3 DNA reads TGTGCCAGCAGCGTAGAGGGGGCTAGTGCCTACGAGCAGTACTTC. This sequence encodes CASSVEGASAYEQYF.

The rearrangement joins TRBV19 to TRBJ2-7; TRBD2 aligns across 8 bases. Germline V gene lookup returns CDR1 LNHDA and CDR2 SQIVND (reference sequence). V lost 6 bases to trimming and J lost 4 bases; unmatched junction nucleotides: 14. This CDR3 region has 16 residues. CDR3 nucleotide sequence: TGTGCCAGTAGCCCCCGAGGAAGCGGGAGAAATTACGAGCAGTACTTC. It specifies CASSPRGSGRNYEQYF.

This clone was recorded only once. The rearrangement links TRBV30 to TRBJ2-2; possibly TRBD2 for D (5 bases). The germline CDR1 and CDR2 sequences are GTSNPN and SVGIG (reference sequence). The CDR3 is 11 amino acids. Trimming removed 3 bases at V and 7 bases at J, with 6 bases between. The CDR3 is CAWSSGGELFF. The CDR3 bases are TGTGCCTGGAGCAGCGGCGGGGAGCTGTTTTTT.

The chain recombines TRBV7-9 with TRBJ2-2; 8 nucleotides align to TRBD2. The germline V gene has CDR1 SEHNR and CDR2 FQNEAQ (reference sequence). V was clipped by 0 bases and J by 7 bases; unmatched bases: 7. The CDR3 spans 16 residues. CDR3 bases: TGTGCCAGCAGCTTAGCAGCGGGAGTGGAGAACGGGGAGCTGTTTTTT. It encodes CASSLAAGVENGELFF.

This chain joins TRBV28 and TRBJ1-1; D uncertain. The CDR3 loop spans 13 amino acids. V shed 1 base and J shed 1 base, with 4 bases lying between them. Looked up from germline, CDR1 is MDHEN and CDR2 is SYDVKM. This CDR3 is CASSLFRNTEAFF. CDR3 DNA sequence: TGTGCCAGCAGTTTATTCAGGAACACTGAAGCTTTCTTT. Full variable domain (rest looked up from reference TRBV28 and TRBJ1-1): DVKVTQSSRYLVKRTGEKVFLECVQDMDHENMFWYRQDPGLGLRLIYFSYDVKMKEKGDIPEGYSVSREKKERFSLILESASTNQTSMYLCASSLFRNTEAFFGQGTRLTVV.

A few counts support this clone. The CDR3 reads CASSLPVTRGNTIYF. In DNA, the CDR3 is TGTGCCAGCTCCCTCCCCGTGACACGAGGAAACACCATATATTTT. The chain has TRBV18 and TRBJ1-3; D uncertain. The CDR3 totals 15 residues. Germline CDR1 is KGHSH and CDR2 is LQKENI. V lost 6 bases and J 4 bases, leaving 16 bases between the germline ends.

This chain uses TRBV5-1 with TRBJ2-3, with 8 bases lining up with TRBD1. This CDR3 region has 15 residues. Germline-derived CDR1 and CDR2 are SGHRS and YFSETQ. In nucleotides, the CDR3 is TGCAGCTCCCACGCTGGGACAGGAGGCACAGATACGCAGTATTTT. It encodes CSSHAGTGGTDTQYF.

The V gene is TRBV9, the J gene TRBJ2-3; 12 nucleotides agree with TRBD2. The CDR3 covers 16 residues. The J segment lost 2 bases and the V segment lost 2 bases, leaving 3 bases of the junction unmatched. From germline, CDR1 is SGDLS and CDR2 YYNGEE. The CDR3 nucleotides are TGTGCCAGCAGCGTTGGACTAGCGGGACCCACAGATACGCAGTATTTT. Its protein product is CASSVGLAGPTDTQYF.

The rearrangement links TRBV6-5 to TRBJ1-1, with 9 bases aligning to TRBD1. V gave up 10 bases and J gave up 6 bases; unmatched junction bases: 6. CDR1 and CDR2 from the germline V gene are MNHEY and SVGAGI. The CDR3 is made up of 12 amino acids. CDR3 DNA: TGTGCCACCCTACAGGGGGCGGCTGAAGCTTTCTTT. Translating gives CATLQGAAEAFF.

V is TRBV19 and J is TRBJ2-7, with TRBD2 matching over 10 bases. Germline V CDR1 and CDR2: LNHDA, SQIVND (reference sequence). The CDR3 covers 16 residues. J gave up 7 bases and V 8 bases, and 17 bases lay outside the gene matches. CDR3 region: CASGQASGSTSREQYF. The CDR3, as DNA: TGTGCCAGTGGACAGGCTAGCGGGAGCACTTCGAGGGAGCAGTACTTC.

The CDR3 is CASSQDGGSRYGYTF. Written as DNA, the CDR3 is TGCGCCAGCAGCCAAGATGGAGGGTCCAGGTACGGCTACACCTTC. The chain recombines TRBV4-3 with TRBJ1-2, with D unclear. Trimming took off 0 bases at V and 8 bases at J, with 16 bases between the two ends. Germline CDR1 and CDR2: LGHNA and YSLEER. The CDR3 sequence is 15 residues long.

The chain has TRBV5-4 and TRBJ2-7, with D possibly matching TRBD1 (5 bases). The CDR3 totals 12 residues. V dropped 1 base and J dropped 7 bases, with 9 bases sitting between them. Germline values: CDR1 SGHNT, CDR2 YYREEE (reference sequence). The DNA for the CDR3 is TGTGCCAGCAGCTTGTGGGGCAATGAGCAGTACTTC. The encoded protein is CASSLWGNEQYF. The whole variable domain, filled in from reference TRBV5-4 and TRBJ2-7, reads ETGVTQSPTHLIKTRGQQVTLRCSSQSGHNTVSWYQQALGQGPQFIFQYYREEENGRGNFPPRFSGLQFPNYSSELNVNALELDDSALYLCASSLWGNEQYFGPGTRLTVT.

This chain connects TRBV7-9 to TRBJ2-1; TRBD2 matches 10 bases. V was pared by 8 bases and J by 2 bases, with 9 bases of the junction left unmatched. Germline assignment: CDR1 SEHNR and CDR2 FQNEAQ (reference sequence). The CDR3 runs to 16 residues. In nucleotides, the CDR3 is TGTGCCAGCGTCAAGTCACTAGCGGGAACCTACAATGAGCAGTTCTTC. Its translation is CASVKSLAGTYNEQFF.

Concerning this clone itself: As the CDR3 is not closed by the conserved phenylalanine or tryptophan, this likely results from a read error. No DNA is shown, since the ends of the CDR3 on it are uncertain; the CDR3 is the one TCRdb lists. The J gene is TRBJ1-2, the V gene TRBV20-1; TRBD1, the table's D call, lacks a check against the DNA. Germline CDR1 reads DFQATT; CDR2 reads SNEGSKA (reference sequence). The CDR3 is 9 residues long, counting both termini. The CDR3 loop reads CSARIDDMT.